Shown below are 11 T cell receptor beta chains from a single sample sequenced in a study of T cells in Graves' hyperthyroidism and ophthalmopathy. Amplified regions were TCR beta CDR3 sequences from RNA transcripts. With the HTBI primer set, the TCR CDR3 went through a first round of RT-PCR. TCRdb re-derived calls from the multiplex PCR reads in MiXCR, one entry per CDR3 protein. The table shows about 480,000 distinct CDR3 sequences, with roughly 22% occurring only once. The sequenced sample consisted of blood. The receptors stem from a woman between 65 and 79 years old with Graves' ophthalmopathy.

This clonotype was seen more than once but under ten times. This chain uses TRBV10-3 with TRBJ1-1; D not certain. The CDR3 consists of 13 residues. The V gene lost 2 bases and the J gene lost 0 bases, with 4 bases spanning the gap. Germline CDR1 reads ENHRY; CDR2 reads SYGVKD. DNA of the CDR3: TGTGCCATCAGTGAGAAGCTGAACACTGAAGCTTTCTTT. Amino acid sequence: CAISEKLNTEAFF.

The chain recombines TRBV20-1 with TRBJ2-1; D is unresolved. This CDR3 comprises 11 residues. CDR1 is DFQATT, CDR2 SNEGSKA, per germline (reference sequence). Trimming stripped 5 bases from V and 12 bases from J, with 14 bases between. In DNA form, the CDR3 reads TGCAGTGCTGACCAACTGGCTGGGCAGTTCTTC. This encodes CSADQLAGQFF.

This clonotype was counted a few times. The gene calls are TRBV6-6 and TRBJ1-6; TRBD1 agrees at 8 bases. V lost 0 bases to trimming and J lost 7 bases; unmatched junction nucleotides: 11. The CDR3 runs to 18 residues. From germline, CDR1 is MNHNY and CDR2 SVGAGI (reference sequence). CDR3 in DNA: TGTGCCAGCAGTTACTCCGGGGGGCAGGGGGCGAAAAATTCACCCCTCCACTTT. This encodes CASSYSGGQGAKNSPLHF.

This chain links TRBV7-9 with TRBJ2-3, with 8 bases that match TRBD2. V dropped 2 bases and J dropped 5; count of bases not matched to a gene: 6. Germline loops: CDR1 SEHNR, CDR2 FQNEAQ (reference sequence). The CDR3 sequence is 15 residues long. CDR3 sequence (DNA): TGTGCCAGCAGCTTAAGCGGGAGTAAGGGAGATACGCAGTATTTT. It yields the protein CASSLSGSKGDTQYF.

The gene calls are TRBV4-3 and TRBJ2-7; D call uncertain. The CDR3 runs 14 residues. Germline V gene data show CDR1 as LGHNA and CDR2 as YSLEER. V shed 0 bases and J shed 6 bases, with 12 bases lying between them. The CDR3 reads CASSQDPIVGEQYF. The CDR3 nucleotides read TGCGCCAGCAGCCAAGATCCCATCGTGGGCGAGCAGTACTTC.

The gene calls are TRBV18 and TRBJ1-2, with D maybe TRBD1 (5 bases). The CDR3 has 15 amino acids. The germline gives CDR1 KGHSH, CDR2 LQKENI. The germline V and J ends were trimmed by 3 bases and 4 bases, with 15 bases remaining between them. CDR3 coding DNA: TGTGCCAGCTCACCCGCGACAGAGGTAGCCTATGGCTACACCTTC. Translation gives CASSPATEVAYGYTF.

The V gene is TRBV6-1, the J gene TRBJ2-1; the match to TRBD2 covers 10 bases. Germline lookup yields CDR1 MNHNS and CDR2 SASEGT. CDR3 length: 18 amino acids. With V trimmed by 3 bases and J by 4 bases, 12 bases remained unmatched. The CDR3 spells CASSDNLELAGTYNEQFF. The CDR3 coding sequence is TGTGCCAGCAGTGATAACCTGGAACTAGCGGGGACATACAATGAGCAGTTCTTC.

The chain recombines TRBV20-1 with TRBJ2-1, with D uncertain. The CDR3 covers 14 residues. V lost 2 bases, J lost 6 bases, and 14 bases lay in between. Germline CDR1 DFQATT, CDR2 SNEGSKA (reference sequence). CDR3 in amino acids: CSARIPRPPNEQFF. The CDR3 DNA reads TGCAGTGCTAGAATTCCCCGGCCCCCCAATGAGCAGTTCTTC.

The CDR3 DNA follows: TGTGCCAGCCGAGAACCGGGACAGGCGGCAGATACGCAGTATTTT. Its translation is CASREPGQAADTQYF. The chain is built from TRBV12-3 or TRBV12-4 and TRBJ2-3; TRBD1 matches at 8 bases. V lost 8 bases, J lost 4 bases, and 11 bases stayed unmatched. The CDR3 contains 15 residues.

This clonotype has only a few counts. This sequence joins TRBV6-1 and TRBJ2-2, with D possibly matching TRBD1 (5 bases). Germline V gene lookup returns CDR1 MNHNS and CDR2 SASEGT. The CDR3 consists of 15 residues. Trimming took 7 bases from V and 2 from J, leaving 14 bases between them. CDR3 in amino acids: CASTPEGVNTGELFF. The CDR3 nucleotides are TGTGCCAGCACCCCAGAAGGGGTTAACACCGGGGAGCTGTTTTTT.

This clonotype was seen a handful of times. The chain employs TRBV6-6 and TRBJ2-2; a weak D match, TRBD2 (6 bases). Germline V gene data show CDR1 as MNHNY and CDR2 as SVGAGI (reference sequence). The CDR3 covers 15 residues. Trimming took 2 bases from V and 4 from J, leaving 11 bases between them. CDR3 residues: CASSYVLATTGELFF. The CDR3 DNA is TGTGCCAGCAGTTACGTCCTAGCGACCACCGGGGAGCTGTTTTTT.